This TCR beta chain was sequenced for a study of identical twins' blood T cells. About the research overall: Approximately 50 million reads covered six alpha-chain and six beta-chain libraries.

This clonotype was seen a handful of times. Its antigen remains unknown. This CDR3 spans 12 amino acids. Trimming removed 7 bases from V and 7 bases from J, with 14 bases in between. The germline CDR1 and CDR2 sequences are SGDLS and YYNGEE. Under the authors' procedure: Clonotypes per individual ranged from about 85,000 to nearly 500,000. MiXCR, run by TCRdb on the 5' RACE reads, gives a single entry per CDR3 protein. The V and J calls and clone size come from TCRdb's table, not from the authors' own analysis. Of a few hundred thousand distinct CDR3 sequences listed, more than 25% are singletons. Study-wide results and limits: Out-of-frame TCRbeta clonotypes reportedly had markedly more similar V usage in twins than unrelated donors. Environmental influences on twin similarity could not be excluded.

This chain joins TRBV9 and TRBJ1-2, with no clear D. This clonotype originated in a woman between 18 and 49 years old in good health. The source material was PBMCs. The CDR3: CASEGSAAGYTF. CDR3 DNA sequence: TGTGCCAGCGAGGGCTCCGCGGCTGGCTACACCTTC.